The 10 T cell receptor beta chains below come from one sample, sequenced in a study of T cell responses to AZD1222 COVID-19 vaccine. Clones were read by immunoSEQ multiplex PCR, and TCRdb kept only the in-frame ones, dropping some. The sample includes approximately 110,000 clones, around 85% of them seen just once. The sequences come from peripheral blood, collected on day 0 of AZD1222 vaccination. All receptors come from an adult in good health.

The chain carries TRBV4-2 and TRBJ1-6; D is unresolved. Per germline, CDR1 LGHNA and CDR2 YNFKEQ. The CDR3 runs to 13 residues. V was clipped by 3 bases and J by 7 bases, with 7 bases between them. Here the CDR3 DNA reads TGTGCCAGCAGCCAGGGATCAAATTCACCCCTCCACTTT. Translating it yields CASSQGSNSPLHF.

The chain uses TRBV6-5 and TRBJ2-5; 7 bases align to TRBD2. The CDR3 totals 16 residues. With V trimmed by 0 bases and J by 4 bases, 8 bases remained unmatched. Germline loops: CDR1 MNHEY, CDR2 SVGAGI. CDR3 region: CASSYSSGGGSETQYF. In DNA form, the CDR3 reads TGTGCCAGCAGTTACTCGAGTGGCGGGGGTTCAGAGACCCAGTACTTC.

The chain has TRBV7-9 and TRBJ2-7; D tentatively fits TRBD1 or TRBD2 (5 bases each). CDR3 length: 15 residues. V shed 1 base and J shed 2 bases, with 12 bases lying between them. Germline assignment: CDR1 SEHNR and CDR2 FQNEAQ (reference sequence). Here the CDR3 DNA reads TGTGCCAGCAGCTTAGGTTTTCAGGGACCCTACGAGCAGTACTTC. This sequence encodes CASSLGFQGPYEQYF.

The rearrangement uses TRBV24-1 and TRBJ2-3; tentatively, D is TRBD2 (6 bases). V lost 9 bases, J lost 0 bases, and 12 bases lay in between. The CDR3 consists of 14 residues. The germline V gene encodes CDR1 KGHDR and CDR2 SFDVKD. The CDR3 DNA reads as TGTGCCACCTCTGCGGGGACTAGCACAGATACGCAGTATTTT. Its protein product is CATSAGTSTDTQYF.

This clone was seen a single time. V and J are TRBV5-6 and TRBJ1-4; D may be TRBD1 (6 bases). Germline V gene lookup returns CDR1 SGHDT and CDR2 YYEEEE. V lost 2 bases and J lost 5, with 16 bases in between. The CDR3 spans 16 residues. CDR3 coding DNA: TGTGCCAGCAGCTTTCGTGTAACAGGGAGGAATGAAAAACTGTTTTTT. Encoded protein: CASSFRVTGRNEKLFF.

V gene TRBV11-3 combines with J gene TRBJ2-1, with 11 bases that match TRBD2. Germline V CDR1 and CDR2: SGHNT, YENEEA. V dropped 5 bases and J dropped 8; count of bases not matched to a gene: 17. The CDR3 extends over 18 amino acids. DNA of the CDR3: TGTGCCAGCAGCCCCAGTAGGGGACTAGCGGAAGTGCTCGATGAGCAGTTCTTC. Its protein product is CASSPSRGLAEVLDEQFF.

CDR3 protein: CASSRLGGPTDEQYF. The CDR3 DNA reads as TGTGCCAGCAGTAGATTAGGGGGCCCTACTGACGAGCAGTACTTC. The chain couples TRBV28 to TRBJ2-7, with 7 bases matching TRBD1. With V trimmed by 5 bases and J by 5 bases, 12 bases remained unmatched. From germline, CDR1 is MDHEN and CDR2 SYDVKM. CDR3 size: 15 residues.

CDR3 sequence reads: CASSRNRAQNIQYF. CDR3 nucleotide sequence: TGTGCCAGCAGCCGCAACAGGGCCCAAAACATTCAGTACTTC. The chain has TRBV7-2 and TRBJ2-4; a weak D match, TRBD1 (6 bases). Germline CDR1 is SGHTA and CDR2 is FQGNSA. The V and J ends lost 5 bases and 5 bases respectively, with 13 bases between them. This CDR3 has 14 amino acids. The variable domain in full, completed from reference TRBV7-2 and TRBJ2-4, reads GAGVSQSPSNKVTEKGKDVELRCDPISGHTALYWYRQSLGQGLEFLIYFQGNSAPDKSGLPSDRFSAERTGGSVSTLTIQRTQQEDSAVYLCASSRNRAQNIQYFGAGTRLSVL.

The chain recombines TRBV7-9 with TRBJ1-6; D is unclear. This CDR3 contains 14 residues. The V gene lost 1 base and the J gene lost 7 bases, with 8 bases spanning the gap. The V gene's germline CDR1 is SEHNR and CDR2 FQNEAQ (reference sequence). The CDR3 reads CASSLEPQNSPLHF. The CDR3 nucleotides read TGTGCCAGCAGCTTAGAACCCCAGAATTCACCCCTCCACTTT.

V and J are TRBV6-5 and TRBJ1-3; D is possibly TRBD1 (5 bases). CDR1 is MNHEY and CDR2 is SVGAGI in the germline V gene. The CDR3 is 14 amino acids. Between the trimmed V and J ends, which lost 6 bases and 0 bases, there was a span of 9 bases. The DNA of the CDR3 is TGTGCCAGCAGCACCGACAGCTCTGGAAACACCATATATTTT. Translated: CASSTDSSGNTIYF.